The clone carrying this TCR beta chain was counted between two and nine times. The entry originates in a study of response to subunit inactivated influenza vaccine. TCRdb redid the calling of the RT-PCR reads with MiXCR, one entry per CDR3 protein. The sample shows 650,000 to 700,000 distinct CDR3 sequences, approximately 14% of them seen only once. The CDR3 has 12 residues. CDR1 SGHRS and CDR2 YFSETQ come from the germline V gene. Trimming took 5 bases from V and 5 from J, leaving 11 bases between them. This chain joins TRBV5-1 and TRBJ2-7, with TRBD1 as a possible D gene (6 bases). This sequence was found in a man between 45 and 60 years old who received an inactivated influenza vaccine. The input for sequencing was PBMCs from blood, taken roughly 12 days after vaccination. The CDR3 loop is CASREQGHEQYF. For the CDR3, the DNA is TGCGCCAGCAGGGAACAGGGTCACGAGCAGTACTTC.